Sequencing of this T cell receptor (beta chain) was carried out in a study of T cells in Graves' hyperthyroidism and ophthalmopathy (dated by TCRdb to the late 2010s). Concerning the study at large: Peripheral blood samples were taken at the time of initial diagnosis, prior to any treatment. To identify distinguishing TCR V-J signatures, a discovery cohort of about 100 patients was used, comprising approximately 40 with Graves' ophthalmopathy and some 57 with stable Graves' hyperthyroidism. Prospective prediction of ophthalmopathy was tested in an independent validation cohort of fewer than 20 hyperthyroidism patients and roughly 16 patients who later progressed to ophthalmopathy. The roughly 100 discovery patients were randomly divided into training and test sets at a 7:3 ratio. Thyroid tissue and blood T-cell repertoires from about six Graves' hyperthyroidism patients were also compared in the study. Once sampling was done, hyperthyroidism patients were given methimazole at a starting dose of 30 mg daily, whereas ophthalmopathy patients were given high-dose intravenous methylprednisolone. According to the paper, TCR Vbeta CDR3 sequencing was carried out on about 140 peripheral blood samples, which came from over 40 ophthalmopathy, approximately 78 hyperthyroidism and about 17 progressor patients.

In its sample, this clonotype was seen many times. Its antigen remains unidentified. Within one base of it there is no much larger clone, and no base qualities were kept. What the authors observed across the whole study: No statistical method was used to fix the sample size in advance, and group allocation was not hidden from the investigators. In validation, the model predicted progression to ophthalmopathy a median of roughly 6.1 months before onset, with 70% to 71% sensitivity and roughly 77% specificity. Most expanded thyroid clonotypes (frequency above 0.001) were also detected in blood, suggesting blood repertoires may reflect thyroid immune responses. In cross-validation, a model built on a 13 V-J signature told ophthalmopathy apart from stable hyperthyroidism with approximately 91% sensitivity and around 83% specificity, and in testing the same model reached 80%/75%.

Stable Graves' hyperthyroidism was defined as no progression to ophthalmopathy during 18 months of follow-up. Hyperthyroidism patients were newly diagnosed, with disease duration under 2 months, and aged 18 to 65 years. Any patient with an uncontrolled infection, another autoimmune disease, pregnancy or lactation was excluded. Clinical symptoms, serum thyroxine and TRAb, thyroid ultrasound, and orbital computed tomography formed the basis for the diagnoses. PBMCs were isolated from 10 ml of fresh peripheral blood by Ficoll-Paque density gradient centrifugation. Trizol reagent was used to extract total RNA, and RNA quality was then checked on an Agilent 2100 Bioanalyzer. The junction shows trimming of 4 bases on V and 6 bases on J, plus 10 bases between the germline ends. The germline V gene encodes CDR1 SNHLY and CDR2 FYNNEI. From its cysteine to its phenylalanine, the CDR3 spans 12 amino acids. CDR3 DNA only is kept here, 36 bases in frame from base 1.

Amplification of TCR beta CDR3 regions was carried out from RNA transcripts. The first round of RT-PCR for the TCR CDR3 was performed with the HTBI primer set and the Qiagen OneStep RT-PCR kit. A second multiplex PCR round built the libraries, followed by size selection and purification. Paired-end sequencing of the libraries was performed with 100 bp reads on an Illumina HiSeq2000. Regarding the original processing steps: SOAPnuke was used to process the raw data, throwing out any read that contained adapters or uncalled bases, had a mean Phred below 15, or lacked an exact constant-primer or identifier match. COPE v1.2.5 was used to merge the high-quality paired reads, and each unique nucleotide sequence was defined as a clonotype. Clonotypes were aligned to IMGT TRBV, TRBD and TRBJ reference segments using MiTCR v1.1. The analysis was restricted to V-J combinations with a frequency above 0.0001, which together covered about 99% of the repertoires. The TCS score was defined as F50 (clonal expansion) divided by E x V (chaos), with BLOSUM62-based TCRdist calculated between CDR3 peptides within each V-J. Welch's t-statistics and random forest reduced around 520 V-J features to 13, which were used in a naive Bayes classifier (R e1071). TCRdb took the public reads, trimmed them with fastp at Q25, ran MiXCR for clone calling and kept in-frame beta chains. Every distinct CDR3 protein forms one entry, paired with its most common genes and DNA. TCRdb's processing, not the authors', yielded these V and J calls. The sample table lists 600,000 to 900,000 distinct CDR3 sequences, about 17% of them with a count of one. Of the sample, around 8.1% is held by the ten largest clones.

The chain is assembled from TRBV2 and TRBJ2-7; no D gene call is confident. Sequenced sample: blood. The TCR sequence derives from a man between 18 and 29 years old with Graves' hyperthyroidism. This receptor carries the CDR3 CASSVGILEQYF. The DNA sequence is given as TGTGCCAGCAGTGTTGGAATCCTCGAGCAGTACTTC.